This TCR beta chain came from a study of blood T cell repertoires in COVID-19. On the study more broadly: The origin of the acute and convalescent COVID-19 samples was the United States, Italy and Spain. PBMCs, B-cell-depleted T cells, or T cells provided the cDNA or gDNA that made up the material.

Per the study methods: Reference gene primer amplification yielded estimated nucleated cell counts. Here immunoSEQ multiplex PCR was the method, and the copy in TCRdb shows in-frame clones only, minus some. That table gives V, J and clone size, and the DNA gave D and trimming. The sample records approximately 300,000 clones, more than 75% being singletons. The source is a woman between 50 and 59 years old with active or convalescent COVID-19. Sequencing was done on a sample of peripheral blood.

In nucleotides, the CDR3 is TGTGCCAGCAGTTCGAGCCCGGGACAGCTCTACGAGCAGTACTTC. This encodes CASSSSPGQLYEQYF. The chain has TRBV6-5 and TRBJ2-7; 7 bases fit TRBD1. Germline values: CDR1 MNHEY, CDR2 SVGAGI. V was clipped by 4 bases and J by 3 bases; unmatched bases: 9. The CDR3 consists of 15 residues.